This T cell receptor (beta chain) was sequenced in a study of blood T cells in healthy people across ages. V shed 3 bases and J 6 bases; nucleotides not matched to a gene: 9. The CDR3 extends over 15 amino acids. The germline V gene encodes CDR1 LGHDT and CDR2 YNNKEL (reference sequence). Russia was home to the donors, healthy Caucasian individuals aged about 6 to 90. Total RNA, at least 6 micrograms per sample, came from PBMCs. For the second PCR, which ran for 7 to 11 cycles, a sample-barcoded 5' primer and a J-beta primer mix were used. Via MiXCR, TCRdb re-called the 5' RACE reads, giving one row per CDR3 protein. The repertoire holds approximately 850,000 distinct CDR3 sequences, with roughly 44% as singletons.

The TCR was taken from a man aged 55 to 70 in good health. The V call is TRBV3-1, the J call TRBJ2-7; 9 bases are shared with TRBD1. The source material was blood. CDR3 residues: CASSHDRGYSGEQYF. The DNA for the CDR3 is TGTGCCAGCAGCCACGACAGGGGGTACTCTGGCGAGCAGTACTTC.